The entry below gives a single TCR beta chain sequence along with its context. This clone's antigen is unknown. Base qualities are not at hand, and no much larger clone is one base apart. The CDR3 runs 16 amino acids, cysteine and phenylalanine included. The read is trimmed to its CDR3 DNA, 48 bases read in frame from base 1. According to the germline V gene (reference sequence), CDR1 reads LNHDA and CDR2 reads SQIVND. After removal of 9 bases from V and 6 bases from J, the junction retains 14 bases not matched to a gene. These data come from a study of shared clonotypes between healthy human individuals (TCRdb year 2020). Broadly, across the study: The cohort comprised a couple of women and a few men aged 18 to 49 years. For each donor, three plates each were used for CD4 naive and CD4 memory, two plates were used for CD8 naive, and one plate was used for CD8 memory. The study deeply sequenced blood TCR repertoires of about 5 healthy adults to estimate repertoire size and the extent of clonotype sharing between individuals. To increase sequencing depth and limit assay-specific biases, different laboratories used diverse techniques to prepare libraries and sequence TCR repertoires. Each donor's leukapheresis produced roughly between roughly 0.85 and 9.5 billion PBMCs.

TCR CDR3 regions were amplified from genomic DNA by multiplex PCR using the deep immunoSEQ assay. Genomic DNA extracted from each cell subset was distributed evenly over all wells of several immunoSEQ 96-well plates, and each plate served as one replicate. For sorted subsets, each replicate PCR was loaded with around 220 ng genomic DNA, equivalent to 30,000 or so T cell genomes. Purified libraries were quantified with a Qubit 3.0 fluorometer, sized on a Bioanalyzer 2100, and re-quantified with the KAPA Library Quantification kit. A separate single-read 150-cycle Illumina NextSeq 550 flow cell was used to sequence each immunoSEQ 96-well plate. The original methods were these. Because only junctional sequences without quality scores were contained in the immunoSEQ output, filtering matching that applied to full-length reads could not be performed. Sequences were annotated with PyIR, a Python wrapper for IgBLAST v1.9, and V/J genes and CDR3 were assigned using IMGT germline references. Reads with weak V/J assignments (E-value above 1e-6), missing CDR3, stop codons, out-of-frame junctions, or ambiguous translated residues were removed. A V3J clonotype was defined by an identical inferred V gene, J gene, and CDR3 amino acid sequence. Percentage overlap between repertoires was calculated by dividing the number of shared unique clonotypes by the size of the smaller repertoire. RTK rarefaction, the Chao1 estimator, and Recon v2.1 estimates of unobserved clonotypes were used to assess repertoire richness. Generation probabilities for all TCRbeta clonotypes obtained by the gDNA method from a handful of donors were computed using OLGA. Here the immuneACCESS table is served through TCRdb, limited to in-frame sequences with V and J called. Missing clones are a known gap in these copies; in checked studies unresolved V genes cover under half, and the rest lacks a known reason. V and J calls plus clone size are reproduced from that table; the DNA served to infer D and trimming. For this sample the table gives approximately 2,000,000 clones, of which just under 95% were detected only once. Jointly, the top ten make up approximately 1.6% of the sample.

Overall study outcomes, separate from this receptor: Compared with non-shared clonotypes, the clonotypes found in all four sorted-subset donors had higher generation probabilities. Sampling was limited to blood, and TCR repertoires in tissue likely differ from TCR repertoires in blood. Naive subsets generally had larger estimated clonotype richness than memory subsets did. Incomplete sequencing was indicated by rarefaction of sorted-subset datasets, despite the large sequencing depth. Based on pairwise subsampling, the degree of clonotype sharing among donors was expected to be affected by sequencing depth. Because the study included only a small number of donors, the genetic and exposure-history diversity represented was limited. When several donors were compared, the shared fraction of clonotypes was about 5% for naive CD4, around 3.5% for naive CD8, 2% to 2.5% for memory CD4, and 0.4% for memory CD8.

CD8 naive samples were CD45RO-negative cells positively selected for CCR7, giving a CD45RA+CCR7+ population that excluded TemRA cells. Healthy HIV-negative adults with no recently reported acute infections or vaccinations were included as donors. Only Caucasian adults living in Nashville, Tennessee, USA were represented among the donors. After blood collection by leukapheresis, PBMCs were isolated using Ficoll-Histopaque density gradient centrifugation and then cryopreserved in the vapor phase of liquid nitrogen. Analytical flow cytometry was used to check the purity and quantity of every magnetically sorted T cell population. Genomic DNA was isolated from each sorted fraction and quantified by UV absorbance on a Nanodrop 2000c.

Sequenced material: naive CD8+ T cells from PBMCs. The sample's cell subset or site label, in plain terms: CD45RA+CCR7+. The V and J segments used are TRBV19 and TRBJ2-3; a stretch of 11 junction bases matches TRBD1. The receptor was isolated from a man younger than 30 in good health. Some clones in this sample may be carry-over from other donors' samples. The CDR3 region has the sequence CASQARDRGEFDTQYF. The DNA sequence is as follows: TGTGCCAGCCAGGCCAGGGACAGGGGGGAATTTGATACGCAGTATTTT.